This note documents a single T cell receptor beta chain sequence. The antigen is undetermined. Generated by immunoSEQ multiplex PCR, the TCRdb table keeps only in-frame clones and is missing some. The table lists about 56,000 clones, roughly 80% of them singletons. The V segment lost 4 bases and the J segment 1 base; nucleotides outside the gene matches: 9. The CDR3 runs 17 residues. Germline values: CDR1 LNHDA, CDR2 SQIVND (reference sequence). This sample was included in a study of OX40 agonist ivuxolimab in advanced cancers. Study in general: While on treatment, patients had intravenous ivuxolimab at 0.01 to 10 mg/kg every 2 weeks. Allowance was made for prior anti-PD-1, anti-PD-L1 or anti-CTLA-4 therapy, and 40% to 45% had some. Partial responses occurred in three patients (one hepatocellular carcinoma, two cutaneous melanoma). The study's findings and limits: Clonal expansion by week 6 occurred in CD4+ and CD8+ blood T cells (at 0.1 to 3.0 mg/kg).

This chain joins TRBV19 and TRBJ1-5, with 8 bases identical to TRBD1. Material: CD4+ or CD8+ T cells sorted from blood, obtained in a trial of the OX40 agonist ivuxolimab. The clonotype comes from an adult with an advanced solid tumor such as melanoma, head and neck, liver or kidney cancer. The CDR3, as DNA: TGTGCCAGTAGTAACCCAGGGGGCTACGGGAGCAATCAGCCCCAGCATTTT. It translates to CASSNPGGYGSNQPQHF.